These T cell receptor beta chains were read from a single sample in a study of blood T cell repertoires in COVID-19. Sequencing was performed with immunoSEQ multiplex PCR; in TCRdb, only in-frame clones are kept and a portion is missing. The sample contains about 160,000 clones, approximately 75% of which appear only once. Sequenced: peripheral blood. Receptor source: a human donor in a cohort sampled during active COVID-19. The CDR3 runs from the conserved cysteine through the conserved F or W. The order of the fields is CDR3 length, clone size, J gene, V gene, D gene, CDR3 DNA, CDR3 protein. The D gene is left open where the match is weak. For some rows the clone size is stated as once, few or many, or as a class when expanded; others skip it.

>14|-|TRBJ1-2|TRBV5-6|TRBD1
TGTGCCAGCAGCTCCCCGGACAGGGTCTATGGCTACACCTTC
CASSSPDRVYGYTF
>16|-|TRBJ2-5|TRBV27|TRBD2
TGTGCCAGCAGTTTAAAGGTAGCGGGCTTCCAAGAGACCCAGTACTTC
CASSLKVAGFQETQYF
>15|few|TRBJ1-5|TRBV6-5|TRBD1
TGTGCCAGCAGCCAGGCTGGGACAGGGGGACAGCCCCAGCATTTT
CASSQAGTGGQPQHF
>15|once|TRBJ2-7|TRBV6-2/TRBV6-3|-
TGTGCCAGCAGTTACTCGTCAGGGTCAGTCTACGAGCAGTACTTC
CASSYSSGSVYEQYF
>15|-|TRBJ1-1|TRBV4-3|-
TGCGCCAGCAGCCAAGATTCACAGGGAGAAACTGAAGCTTTCTTT
CASSQDSQGETEAFF
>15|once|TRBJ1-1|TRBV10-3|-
TGTGCCATCAGTGCTACGGGGGGGGTTAGGGCTGAAGCTTTCTTT
CAISATGGVRAEAFF
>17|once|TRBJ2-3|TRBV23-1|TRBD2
TGCGCCAGCAGTCAATCACACGGGAGGTATGGCACAGATACGCAGTATTTT
CASSQSHGRYGTDTQYF
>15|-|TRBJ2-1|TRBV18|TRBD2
TGTGCCAGCTCACCACCAGCAGGACTAGGCAATGAGCAGTTCTTC
CASSPPAGLGNEQFF
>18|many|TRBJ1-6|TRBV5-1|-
TGCGCCAGCAGCGTGGGAATAGGCACTGGAACTGGAGGTTCACCCCTCCACTTT
CASSVGIGTGTGGSPLHF
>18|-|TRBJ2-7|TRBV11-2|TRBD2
TGTGCCAGCAGCTCCGGGGGACTAGCGGGAGAATGGTCCTACGAGCAGTACTTC
CASSSGGLAGEWSYEQYF
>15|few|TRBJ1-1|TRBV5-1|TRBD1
TGCGCCAGCAGCCCCCAGGGACAGGGGGACACTGAAGCTTTCTTT
CASSPQGQGDTEAFF
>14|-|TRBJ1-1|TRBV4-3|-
TGCGCCAGCAGCCACGGACTAAGGGGCACTGAAGCTTTCTTT
CASSHGLRGTEAFF
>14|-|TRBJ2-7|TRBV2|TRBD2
TGTGCCAGCAGTGGGAGGGAGGGCTCCTACGAGCAGTACTTC
CASSGREGSYEQYF
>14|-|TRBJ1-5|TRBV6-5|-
TGTGCCAGCACCGCCAGGGGTAGCAATCAGCCCCAGCATTTT
CASTARGSNQPQHF
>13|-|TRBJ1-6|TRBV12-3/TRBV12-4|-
TGTGCCAGCACAGGCTACAAGGATTCACCCCTCCACTTT
CASTGYKDSPLHF
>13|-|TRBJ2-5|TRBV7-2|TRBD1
TGTGCCAGCAGCTCCCAGACAGGGGAGGCCCAGTACTTC
CASSSQTGEAQYF
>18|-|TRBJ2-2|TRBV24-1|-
TGTGCCACCAGTGATCCAACCTCGGGTAGTAGTAGCACCGGGGAGCTGTTTTTT
CATSDPTSGSSSTGELFF
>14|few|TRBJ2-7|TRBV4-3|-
TGCGCCAGCAGCCAAGGTGGTAGCGCCTTAGAGCAGTACTTC
CASSQGGSALEQYF
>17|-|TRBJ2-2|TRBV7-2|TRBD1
TGTGCCAGCAGCCCCAGGGGGCGGGGCCTGGTTACCGGGGAGCTGTTTTTT
CASSPRGRGLVTGELFF
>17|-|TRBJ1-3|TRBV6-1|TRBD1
TGTGCCAGCAGTGAAGCGGGACAGTCCTACTCTGGAAACACCATATATTTT
CASSEAGQSYSGNTIYF
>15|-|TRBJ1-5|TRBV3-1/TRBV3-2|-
TGTGCCAGCAGCCAAGGTTCAGGGGTTAATCAGCCCCAGCATTTT
CASSQGSGVNQPQHF
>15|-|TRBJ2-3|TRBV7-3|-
TGTGCCAGCAGCCTAAGTCCGACTAGCACAGATACGCAGTATTTT
CASSLSPTSTDTQYF
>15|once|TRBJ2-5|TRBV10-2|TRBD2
TGCGCCAGCAGTGTGGGGCTAGCGGGCCAAGAGACCCAGTACTTC
CASSVGLAGQETQYF
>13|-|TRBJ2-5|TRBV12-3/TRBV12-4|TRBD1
TGTGCCAGCAGCCGGACAGGGGATGGGACCCAGTACTTC
CASSRTGDGTQYF
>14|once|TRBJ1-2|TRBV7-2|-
TGTGCCAGCAGCTTAGGATTAGGGAGGGACGGCTACACCTTC
CASSLGLGRDGYTF
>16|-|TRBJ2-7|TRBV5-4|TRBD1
TGTGCCAGCAGCTTGGCCCTCGACAGGGCGGAATACGAGCAGTACTTC
CASSLALDRAEYEQYF
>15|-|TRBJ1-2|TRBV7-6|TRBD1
TGTGCCAGCAGCTCCGTCCGGGACAGGAAATATGGCTACACCTTC
CASSSVRDRKYGYTF
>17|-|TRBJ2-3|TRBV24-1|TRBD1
TGTGCCACCAGCCCCGGGACAGGGCCGACTGACACAGATACGCAGTATTTT
CATSPGTGPTDTDTQYF
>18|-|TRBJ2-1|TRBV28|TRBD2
TGTGCCAGCAGTTCGACCCGGCGACTAGCGGGATTCTACAATGAGCAGTTCTTC
CASSSTRRLAGFYNEQFF
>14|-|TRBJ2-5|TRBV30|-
TGTGCCTGGAGTGTACTTCCTTCCCAAGAGACCCAGTACTTC
CAWSVLPSQETQYF
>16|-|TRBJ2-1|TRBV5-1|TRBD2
TGCGCCAGCAGCTTCCTCTGGGTAGCGGGAGGGACTGAGCAGTTCTTC
CASSFLWVAGGTEQFF
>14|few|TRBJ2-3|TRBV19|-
TGTGCCAGTAGTGTCAGGGAGGGCACAGATACGCAGTATTTT
CASSVREGTDTQYF
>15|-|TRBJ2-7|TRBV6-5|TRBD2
TGTGCCAGCAGTTCCAGACTAGCGGGAGGCTACGAGCAGTACTTC
CASSSRLAGGYEQYF
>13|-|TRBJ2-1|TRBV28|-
TGTGCCAGCAGTGTCGGGTCTGAGGGAGAGCAGTTCTTC
CASSVGSEGEQFF
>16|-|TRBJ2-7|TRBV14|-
TGTGCCAGCAGCCTCCGCCCCGGGACACCTCGGGCCGAGCAGTACTTC
CASSLRPGTPRAEQYF
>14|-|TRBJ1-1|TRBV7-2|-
TGTGCCAGCAGCTCCGGACGGAGGGACACTGAAGCTTTCTTT
CASSSGRRDTEAFF
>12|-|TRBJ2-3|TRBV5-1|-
TGCGCCAGCAGCTTGTGGAGGGATACGCAGTATTTT
CASSLWRDTQYF
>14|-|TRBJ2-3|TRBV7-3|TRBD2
TGTGCCAGCAGCCGGACTAGCGGGAGTGATACGCAGTATTTT
CASSRTSGSDTQYF
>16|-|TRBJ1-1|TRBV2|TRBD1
TGTGCCAGCAGTGGGGTGTCCGTGGACAGGGAGACTGAAGCTTTCTTT
CASSGVSVDRETEAFF
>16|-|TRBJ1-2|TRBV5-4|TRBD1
TGTGCCAGCAGACCCGACAGGGGAGTTTTAAGCTATGGCTACACCTTC
CASRPDRGVLSYGYTF
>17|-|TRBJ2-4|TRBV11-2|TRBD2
TGTGCCAGCAGCACCCTCCTAGCGGGAGGTGGCAAAAACATTCAGTACTTC
CASSTLLAGGGKNIQYF
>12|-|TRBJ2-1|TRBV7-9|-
TGTGCCAGCAGCTTACAGGGAAATGAGCAGTTCTTC
CASSLQGNEQFF
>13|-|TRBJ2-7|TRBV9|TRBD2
TGTGCCAGCAGGGGGACTAGCACCGACGAGCAGTACTTC
CASRGTSTDEQYF
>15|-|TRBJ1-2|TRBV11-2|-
TGTGCCAGCAGCTTAGATCTTGGAGGGCTCCTGGGCTACACCTTC
CASSLDLGGLLGYTF
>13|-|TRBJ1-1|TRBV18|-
TGTGCCAGCAGGGGATTGATGAACACTGAAGCTTTCTTT
CASRGLMNTEAFF
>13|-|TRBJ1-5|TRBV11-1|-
TGTGCCAGCAACTCCCAGGGTGCTCAGCCCCAGCATTTT
CASNSQGAQPQHF
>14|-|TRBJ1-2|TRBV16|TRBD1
TGTGCCAGCAGCCCAGGACAGGATCTCTATGGCTACACCTTC
CASSPGQDLYGYTF
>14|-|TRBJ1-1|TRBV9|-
TGTGCCAGCAGCTCAGGACAGATCTACACTGAAGCTTTCTTT
CASSSGQIYTEAFF
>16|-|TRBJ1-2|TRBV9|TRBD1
TGTGCCAGCAGCTTAGGACAGGGGGCGCACATTTATGGCTACACCTTC
CASSLGQGAHIYGYTF
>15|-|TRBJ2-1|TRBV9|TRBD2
TGTGCCAGCAGCGTGACTCTAGCGGGAGATCGTGAGCAGTTCTTC
CASSVTLAGDREQFF
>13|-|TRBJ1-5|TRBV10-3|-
TGTGCCATAAGTGAAACAACGAATCAGCCCCAGCATTTT
CAISETTNQPQHF
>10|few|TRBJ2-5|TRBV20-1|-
TGCAGTGCGGGAGACTACCCTAGGTACTTC
CSAGDYPRYF
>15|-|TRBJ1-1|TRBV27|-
TGTGCCAGCACTAAAAGGGCGGGTGGGAACACTGAAGCTTTCTTT
CASTKRAGGNTEAFF
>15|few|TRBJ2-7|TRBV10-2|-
TGCGCCAGCAGTGAGTCCGGAGCAGTTGGTTACGAGCAGTACTTC
CASSESGAVGYEQYF
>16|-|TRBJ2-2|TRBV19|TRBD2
TGTGCCAGTAACTGGGGGACTAGCGAGAACACCGGGGAGCTGTTTTTT
CASNWGTSENTGELFF
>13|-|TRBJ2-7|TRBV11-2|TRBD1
TGTGCCAGCAGCTCGGGACAGGGGGCCGAGCAGTACTTC
CASSSGQGAEQYF
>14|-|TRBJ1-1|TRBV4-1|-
TGCGCCAGCAGCCACCCCAGCGGAACCACTGAAGCTTTCTTT
CASSHPSGTTEAFF
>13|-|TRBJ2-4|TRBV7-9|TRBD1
TGTGCCACCGGGACAGGGGGGAAAAACATTCAGTACTTC
CATGTGGKNIQYF
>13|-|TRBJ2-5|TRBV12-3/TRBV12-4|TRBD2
TGTGCCAGCAGCCGACTAGCCGGCGAGACCCAGTACTTC
CASSRLAGETQYF